This passage covers 3 T cell receptor beta chains from one sample sequenced in a study of blood T cells in healthy people across ages. Then a second PCR, running about 6 to 12 cycles, was carried out with a sample-barcoded 5' primer and a J-beta primer mix. TCRdb reanalysed the 5' RACE reads using MiXCR and keeps one entry per CDR3 protein. The sample records 850,000 to 950,000 distinct CDR3 sequences, less than 35% being singletons. The specimen sequenced was blood. These receptors were collected from a woman of 80 years or more in good health.

The table lists this clonotype with a few counts. The gene calls are TRBV15 and TRBJ2-5; no firm D call. The ends were cut back, 0 bases at V and 5 bases at J, with 19 bases in the middle. The CDR3 has 17 amino acids. Germline CDR1 LNHNV, CDR2 YYDKDF (reference sequence). CDR3 in amino acids: CATSRDLNGRSRETQYF. DNA for the CDR3: TGTGCCACCAGCAGAGATTTGAATGGACGGTCGAGGGAGACCCAGTACTTC.

In the case of this clonotype: This may be a read error, as it is one base from a much larger clone. The chain has TRBV5-4 and TRBJ1-2, with TRBD1 matching over 11 bases. Trimming took 5 bases from V and 4 from J; bases not matched to a gene: 7. From germline, CDR1 is SGHNT and CDR2 YYREEE (reference sequence). The length of the CDR3 is 15 residues. The CDR3 DNA reads TGTGCCAGCAGGCCAGGCGGGACAGGGGGCTATGGCTACACCTTC. The encoded protein is CASRPGGTGGYGYTF.

V usage is TRBV3-1 and J usage is TRBJ1-6; D is undetermined. V gave up 2 bases and J gave up 5 bases, with 10 bases separating them. The V gene's germline CDR1 is LGHDT and CDR2 YNNKEL (reference sequence). The CDR3 runs to 15 residues. The CDR3 bases are TGTGCCAGCAGCCAACGGACGGTCGATAATTCACCCCTCCACTTT. It specifies CASSQRTVDNSPLHF.